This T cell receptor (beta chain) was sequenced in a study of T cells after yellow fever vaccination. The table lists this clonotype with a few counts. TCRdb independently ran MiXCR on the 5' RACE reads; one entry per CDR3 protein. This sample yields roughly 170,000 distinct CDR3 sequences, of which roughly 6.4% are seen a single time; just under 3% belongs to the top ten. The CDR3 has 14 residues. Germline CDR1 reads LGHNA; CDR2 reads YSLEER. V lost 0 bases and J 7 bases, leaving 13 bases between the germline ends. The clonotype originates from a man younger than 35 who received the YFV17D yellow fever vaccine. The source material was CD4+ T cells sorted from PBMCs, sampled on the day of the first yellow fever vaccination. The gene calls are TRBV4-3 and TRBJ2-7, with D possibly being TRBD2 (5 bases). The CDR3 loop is CASSQENGGREQYF. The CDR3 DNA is TGCGCCAGCAGCCAAGAGAACGGAGGACGGGAGCAGTACTTC.